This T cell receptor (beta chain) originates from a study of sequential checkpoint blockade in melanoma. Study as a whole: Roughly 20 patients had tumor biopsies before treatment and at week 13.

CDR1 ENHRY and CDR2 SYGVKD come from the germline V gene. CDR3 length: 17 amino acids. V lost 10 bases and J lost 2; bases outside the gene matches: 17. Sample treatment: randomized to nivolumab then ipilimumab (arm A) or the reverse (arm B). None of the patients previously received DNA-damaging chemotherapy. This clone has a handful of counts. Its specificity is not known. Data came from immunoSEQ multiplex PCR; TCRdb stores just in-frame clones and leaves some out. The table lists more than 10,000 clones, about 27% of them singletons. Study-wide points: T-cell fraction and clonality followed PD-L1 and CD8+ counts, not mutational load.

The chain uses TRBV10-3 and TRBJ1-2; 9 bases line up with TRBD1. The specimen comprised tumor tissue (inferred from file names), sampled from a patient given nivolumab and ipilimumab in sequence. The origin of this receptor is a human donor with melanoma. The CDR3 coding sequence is TGTGCCAGCCGCCGTTGGGACAGGGATGTTTGGAACTATGGCTACACCTTC. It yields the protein CASRRWDRDVWNYGYTF.